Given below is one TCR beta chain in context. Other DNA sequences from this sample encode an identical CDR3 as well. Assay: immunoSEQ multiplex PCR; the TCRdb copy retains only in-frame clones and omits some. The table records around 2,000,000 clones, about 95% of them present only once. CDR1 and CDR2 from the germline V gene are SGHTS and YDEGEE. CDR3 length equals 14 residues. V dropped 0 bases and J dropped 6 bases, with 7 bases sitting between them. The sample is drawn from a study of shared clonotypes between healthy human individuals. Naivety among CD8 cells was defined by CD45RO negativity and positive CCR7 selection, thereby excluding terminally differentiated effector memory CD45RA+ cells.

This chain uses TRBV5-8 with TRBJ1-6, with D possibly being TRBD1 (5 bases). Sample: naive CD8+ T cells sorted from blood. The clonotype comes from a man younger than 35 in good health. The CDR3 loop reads CASSLGQGNSPLHF. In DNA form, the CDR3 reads TGTGCCAGCAGCTTGGGGCAGGGTAATTCACCCCTCCACTTT.